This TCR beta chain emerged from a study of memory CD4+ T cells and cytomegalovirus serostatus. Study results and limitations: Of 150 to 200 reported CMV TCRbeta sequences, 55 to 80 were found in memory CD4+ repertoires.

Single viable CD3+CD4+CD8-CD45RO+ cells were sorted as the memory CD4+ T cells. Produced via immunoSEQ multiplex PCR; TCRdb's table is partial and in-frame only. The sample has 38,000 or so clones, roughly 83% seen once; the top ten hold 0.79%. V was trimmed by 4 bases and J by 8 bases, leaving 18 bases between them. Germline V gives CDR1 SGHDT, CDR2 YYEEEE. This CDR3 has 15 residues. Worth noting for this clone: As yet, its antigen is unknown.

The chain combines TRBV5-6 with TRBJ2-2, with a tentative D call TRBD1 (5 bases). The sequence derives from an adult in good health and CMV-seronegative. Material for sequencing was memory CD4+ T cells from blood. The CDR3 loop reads CASSRPPQGAGELFF. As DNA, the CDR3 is TGTGCCAGCAGCCGCCCGCCCCAAGGGGCTGGGGAGCTGTTTTTT.